The clone carrying this T cell receptor (beta chain) has at least ten counts. Both TCRalpha and TCRbeta chains were reverse transcribed with V-gene-specific primers. TCR amplification involved 15 to 25 PCR cycles with a constant-region primer and V-primer adapter. mRNA isolates were amplified via in vitro transcription. From the reads, TCRdb called clonotypes with MiXCR, one entry per CDR3 protein. This sample has tens of thousands of distinct CDR3 sequences, with 15% to 20% found just once. This CDR3 has 12 residues. Germline loops: CDR1 LGHDT, CDR2 YNNKEL (reference sequence). Deletions cut 7 bases from V and 7 bases from J, with 14 bases between. This entry belongs to a study of low-dose radiotherapy and immunotherapy resistance in tumors. Turning to the study itself: While receiving nivolumab 240 mg every two weeks, patients also received ipilimumab 1 mg/kg every six weeks, both intravenously. Patients were on oral aspirin 300 mg taken daily for four cycles from cycle 1 day 1.

Time point denoted: before trial treatment. Donors were given nivolumab, ipilimumab, aspirin, low-dose cyclophosphamide and low-dose radiotherapy. V gene TRBV3-1 combines with J gene TRBJ2-7, with D possibly being TRBD1 or TRBD2 (5 bases each). The TCR was taken from a male donor with prostate cancer. The sample consisted of PBMCs, taken before treatment. The DNA for the CDR3 is TGTGCCAGCACCGGACCGGGGCGTGAGCAGTACTTC. It is translated as CASTGPGREQYF.